One sample yielded the 26 T cell receptor beta chains listed below, sequenced in a study of cytomegalovirus exposure and HLA in healthy donors. The PCR ran on 60 Vbeta and 13 Jbeta primers. Generated by immunoSEQ multiplex PCR, the TCRdb table keeps only in-frame clones and is missing some. The table shows about 170,000 clones, with 80% to 90% occurring only once. The source material was PBMCs. All receptors come from a man aged 25 to 40 in good health and CMV-seropositive.

The chain is built from TRBV14 and TRBJ2-4; D might be TRBD2 (5 bases). V was cut by 0 bases and J by 2 bases, with 14 bases left in between. The CDR3 covers 17 residues. The V gene's germline CDR1 is SGHDN and CDR2 FVKESK. In DNA, the CDR3 is TGTGCCAGCAGCCAAGATTGGATCGGGGAACCCAAAAACATTCAGTACTTC. It is translated as CASSQDWIGEPKNIQYF. Filled out from reference TRBV14 and TRBJ2-4, the complete variable domain reads EAGVTQFPSHSVIEKGQTVTLRCDPISGHDNLYWYRRVMGKEIKFLLHFVKESKQDESGMPNNRFLAERTGGTYSTLKVQPAELEDSGVYFCASSQDWIGEPKNIQYFGAGTRLSVL.

V usage is TRBV7-8 and J usage is TRBJ1-4; D gene ambiguous. Germline lookup yields CDR1 SGHVS and CDR2 FQNEAQ. This CDR3 region has 17 residues. The ends were cut back, 5 bases at V and 0 bases at J, with 16 bases in the middle. The CDR3 sequence: CASSLTVRVATNEKLFF. CDR3 sequence (DNA): TGTGCCAGCAGCCTAACTGTAAGAGTTGCAACTAATGAAAAACTGTTTTTT.

The rearrangement joins TRBV6-8 to TRBJ1-1, with D perhaps TRBD1 (5 bases). V lost 1 base to trimming and J lost 8 bases, with 14 bases between them. The CDR3 runs to 14 residues. CDR1 MNHGY and CDR2 SAAAGT come from the germline V gene. The CDR3 region is CASSYCQGPMEAFF. For the CDR3, the DNA is TGTGCCAGCAGTTACTGTCAGGGCCCCATGGAAGCTTTCTTT.

The gene calls are TRBV15 and TRBJ1-1; 8 nucleotides match TRBD1. This CDR3 is 16 amino acids long. After removal of 6 bases from V and 0 bases from J, the junction contained 9 bases not matched to a gene. Germline V lookup: CDR1 LNHNV, CDR2 YYDKDF (reference sequence). The CDR3 coding sequence is TGTGCCACCAGACCCGTGACAGGGGCGCTGAACACTGAAGCTTTCTTT. It codes for CATRPVTGALNTEAFF.

The J gene is TRBJ2-7, the V gene TRBV6-4, with D unresolved. The CDR3 is made up of 12 amino acids. Germline CDR1 is MRHNA and CDR2 is SNTAGT. V gave up 0 bases and J gave up 5 bases, with 5 bases separating them. CDR3 loop: CASSDSANEQYF. The CDR3 region has the DNA TGTGCCAGCAGTGACTCAGCGAACGAGCAGTACTTC.

Concerning this clone itself: The same CDR3 is also encoded by other DNA sequences in this sample. V gene TRBV18 combines with J gene TRBJ1-1; 7 bases are shared with TRBD1. CDR3 length equals 14 residues. CDR1 and CDR2 (germline): KGHSH, LQKENI. Germline trimming cut 6 bases from V and 1 base from J; bases unmatched to any gene: 5. This CDR3 reads CASSRQGANTEAFF. The CDR3 DNA reads as TGTGCCAGCTCCCGACAGGGTGCGAACACTGAAGCTTTCTTT.

The chain joins TRBV9 to TRBJ2-1; possible D gene TRBD2, 5 bases. This CDR3 contains 17 residues. Between the trimmed V and J ends, which lost 4 bases and 4 bases, there was a span of 21 bases. Germline CDR1 is SGDLS and CDR2 is YYNGEE. CDR3 protein: CASSPRTDRGPYNEQFF. The CDR3 coding sequence is TGTGCCAGCAGCCCTCGCACCGACCGCGGGCCGTACAATGAGCAGTTCTTC.

V and J are TRBV9 and TRBJ2-3, with 8 bases lining up with TRBD1. V was pared by 2 bases and J by 4 bases, with 6 bases of the junction left unmatched. Germline CDR1 reads SGDLS; CDR2 reads YYNGEE. The CDR3 spans 15 residues. The CDR3 loop reads CASSVQGAWADTQYF. In DNA, the CDR3 is TGTGCCAGCAGCGTTCAGGGGGCATGGGCAGATACGCAGTATTTT.

This clone occurred once. The chain recombines TRBV11-2 with TRBJ2-5, with no clear D. The CDR3 is 13 residues long. CDR1 is SGHAT and CDR2 is FQNNGV in the germline V gene. Trimming pared 5 bases from V and 2 bases from J, leaving 9 bases between. The chain's CDR3 is CASSPRRQETQYF. Written as DNA, the CDR3 is TGTGCCAGCAGCCCCCGGAGACAAGAGACCCAGTACTTC.

This clone was seen a handful of times. This chain links TRBV11-3 with TRBJ2-3; 12 positions match TRBD1. Trimming cost V 4 bases and J 3 bases; bases outside gene matches: 8. The CDR3 runs 17 residues. CDR1 is SGHNT and CDR2 is YENEEA in the germline V gene. The CDR3 DNA reads as TGTGCCAGCAGCTGGGGGACAGGGGGCGGATGGACAGATACGCAGTATTTT. The encoded protein is CASSWGTGGGWTDTQYF.

J is TRBJ2-1 and V is TRBV5-1; 7 positions match TRBD2. With 5 bases clipped from V and 4 bases from J, the junction kept 9 bases outside the gene matches. There are 15 residues in the CDR3. CDR1 and CDR2 from the germline V gene are SGHRS and YFSETQ. CDR3 protein: CASRAGGSSYNEQFF. The CDR3 coding sequence is TGCGCCAGCAGAGCTGGCGGGAGCTCGTACAATGAGCAGTTCTTC.

This chain connects TRBV29-1 to TRBJ1-4, with 7 bases that match TRBD1. V gave up 6 bases and J gave up 8 bases; unmatched junction bases: 9. Germline lookup yields CDR1 SQVTM and CDR2 ANQGSEA. The CDR3 spans 13 residues. The chain's CDR3 is CSVRQGNSEKLFF. CDR3 coding DNA: TGCAGCGTCAGACAGGGTAACTCGGAAAAACTGTTTTTT.

In the case of this clone: The sample contains more than one DNA sequence encoding this CDR3. The chain recombines TRBV5-4 with TRBJ2-5, with D tentatively TRBD1 (5 bases). Germline assignment: CDR1 SGHNT and CDR2 YYREEE (reference sequence). Trimming shortened V by 4 bases and J by 2 bases, and 9 bases separated the two germline ends. The CDR3 is 13 amino acids. As DNA, the CDR3 is TGTGCCAGCAGCCTAGACAGACAAGAGACCCAGTACTTC. It yields the protein CASSLDRQETQYF.

The chain uses TRBV19 and TRBJ1-1, with D perhaps TRBD1 (6 bases). The CDR3 runs to 14 residues. CDR1 and CDR2 (germline): LNHDA, SQIVND (reference sequence). V lost 2 bases and J 6 bases, leaving 13 bases between the germline ends. Written as DNA, the CDR3 is TGTGCCAGTAGTATATTTGAGGGACACCCTGAAGCTTTCTTT. It translates to CASSIFEGHPEAFF. Full variable domain (remainder filled in from reference TRBV19 and TRBJ1-1): DGGITQSPKYLFRKEGQNVTLSCEQNLNHDAMYWYRQDPGQGLRLIYYSQIVNDFQKGDIAEGYSVSREKKESFPLTVTSAQKNPTAFYLCASSIFEGHPEAFFGQGTRLTVV.

V usage is TRBV10-3 and J usage is TRBJ2-7; 10 bases match TRBD2. Trimming removed 6 bases from V and 4 bases from J; junction bases left unmatched: 6. Per germline, CDR1 ENHRY and CDR2 SYGVKD. CDR3 length: 14 amino acids. CDR3 sequence: CAISSGGAPYEQYV. CDR3 bases: TGTGCCATCAGCAGCGGGGGGGCCCCATACGAGCAGTACGTC.

This clone occurred once. A read error may account for a junction end that differs from germline. The V and J genes are TRBV7-9 and TRBJ1-5; D gene ambiguous. Per germline, CDR1 SEHNR and CDR2 FQNEAQ (reference sequence). The CDR3 totals 13 residues. In nucleotides, the CDR3 is TGTTCCAGCAGCTTGGGCACGCATCAGCCCCAGCATTTT. Its protein is CSSSLGTHQPQHF.

This clone has only one observation. The V gene is TRBV5-6, the J gene TRBJ2-5; 7 positions agree with TRBD2. The CDR3 runs 14 residues. Germline assignment: CDR1 SGHDT and CDR2 YYEEEE. Trimming took 3 bases from V and 0 from J; bases not matched to a gene: 2. The CDR3 protein is CASSWGGYQETQYF. The CDR3, as DNA: TGTGCCAGCAGCTGGGGAGGGTACCAAGAGACCCAGTACTTC. Full variable domain (rest looked up from reference TRBV5-6 and TRBJ2-5): DAGVTQSPTHLIKTRGQQVTLRCSPKSGHDTVSWYQQALGQGPQFIFQYYEEEERQRGNFPDRFSGHQFPNYSSELNVNALLLGDSALYLCASSWGGYQETQYFGPGTRLLVL.

This clone was picked up one time. The rearrangement joins TRBV18 to TRBJ2-5; the match to TRBD2 covers 7 bases. The CDR3 is 16 amino acids. Germline trimming cut 5 bases from V and 2 bases from J; bases unmatched to any gene: 11. CDR1 and CDR2 (germline): KGHSH, LQKENI. As DNA, the CDR3 is TGTGCCAGCTCATCCCGAGCGGGGACCCGACAAGAGACCCAGTACTTC. Its protein is CASSSRAGTRQETQYF.

CDR3 protein: CASQDRFGGANVLTF. CDR3 DNA: TGTGCCAGTCAGGACAGATTCGGGGGGGCCAACGTCCTGACTTTC. V and J are TRBV6-1 and TRBJ2-6; D possibly corresponds to TRBD1 (6 bases). Germline V gene lookup returns CDR1 MNHNS and CDR2 SASEGT. There are 15 residues in the CDR3. Trimming took 9 bases from V and 4 from J, leaving 16 bases between them.

The V and J genes are TRBV7-9 and TRBJ1-2; 9 bases align to TRBD1. This CDR3 region has 13 residues. V was clipped by 8 bases and J by 6 bases; unmatched bases: 7. Germline CDR1 is SEHNR and CDR2 is FQNEAQ (reference sequence). CDR3 DNA: TGTGCCAGCGGCAGGGACAGGGTTCATGGCTACACCTTC. This sequence encodes CASGRDRVHGYTF.

The rearrangement joins TRBV19 to TRBJ2-2; tentative D call: TRBD2 (5 bases). CDR1 and CDR2 from the germline V gene are LNHDA and SQIVND (reference sequence). The CDR3 sequence is 15 residues long. V lost 3 bases and J lost 3, with 11 bases in between. This CDR3 is CASSISGGYTGELFF. In DNA form, the CDR3 reads TGTGCCAGTAGTATTTCCGGAGGTTACACCGGGGAGCTGTTTTTT.

V and J are TRBV7-2 and TRBJ2-1, with a tentative D call TRBD1 (6 bases). This CDR3 contains 14 residues. Germline V gives CDR1 SGHTA, CDR2 FQGNSA. The V and J ends lost 3 bases and 10 bases respectively, with 16 bases between them. This chain's CDR3 is CASSLPPLGHEQFF. The CDR3 nucleotides are TGTGCCAGCAGCTTGCCGCCACTGGGACACGAGCAGTTCTTC.

The rearrangement links TRBV15 to TRBJ1-4; the D gene is possibly TRBD1 (5 bases). The germline V gene encodes CDR1 LNHNV and CDR2 YYDKDF (reference sequence). CDR3 length equals 14 residues. V shed 3 bases and J shed 8 bases, with 13 bases lying between them. CDR3 DNA sequence: TGTGCCACCAGCAGTGACAGACGCCCAGAAAAACTGTTTTTT. The encoded protein is CATSSDRRPEKLFF.

The chain uses TRBV15 and TRBJ2-2, with TRBD2 as a possible D gene (6 bases). Germline V lookup: CDR1 LNHNV, CDR2 YYDKDF (reference sequence). V lost 0 bases and J 2 bases, leaving 13 bases between the germline ends. The CDR3 sequence is 17 residues long. The DNA of the CDR3 is TGTGCCACCAGCAGAGATGCGGGAAGAACCAACACCGGGGAGCTGTTTTTT. Encoded protein: CATSRDAGRTNTGELFF.

The chain combines TRBV7-8 with TRBJ2-7; 12 bases match TRBD2. Germline V gene lookup returns CDR1 SGHVS and CDR2 FQNEAQ. Germline trimming cut 5 bases from V and 3 bases from J; bases unmatched to any gene: 2. This CDR3 has 14 residues. The CDR3 nucleotides are TGTGCCAGCAGCCGGACTAGCGGGAACTACGAGCAGTACGTC. Residues: CASSRTSGNYEQYV.

The gene calls are TRBV7-6 and TRBJ2-5; 8 bases match TRBD2. The CDR3 is 18 residues long. Germline V gene data show CDR1 as SGHVS and CDR2 as FNYEAQ. Trimming took 5 bases from V and 2 from J; bases not matched to a gene: 16. The CDR3 protein is CASSPMGEAAGEQETQYF. In DNA form, the CDR3 reads TGTGCCAGCAGCCCGATGGGGGAGGCAGCGGGGGAACAAGAGACCCAGTACTTC.